This section outlines one T cell receptor (beta chain) sequence together with its context. It has no known antigen specificity. There are no base qualities to consult, and no much larger clone falls within one base. This sample was included in a study of blood T cell repertoires in COVID-19 (TCRdb year 2020). Study-wide context: Samples covering the acute and convalescent phases of COVID-19 were provided by collaborators in the United States, Italy and Spain. The prospective study material was composed of cDNA or gDNA derived from T cells, B-cell-depleted T cells, or PBMCs. The dataset comprised deeply sampled blood TCRbeta repertoires from subjects exposed to, actively infected with, or recovered from COVID-19. The repertoires were released in a freely available public database meant as a resource for research on the immune response to SARS-CoV-2. The samples were drawn from two sources: the first 160 participants of the ongoing ImmuneRACE study, and fewer than 1,500 subjects contributed by 6 global collaborators. A de-identified subject ID, COVID-19 status, age in years and sex were almost always included in the sample metadata. Where HLA class I and class II types were available, the types were taken from metadata supplied by the sample provider, not from assay-based typing.

In the prospective study, participants were roughly 18 to 95 years old, resided in 24 geographic areas of the United States, and were enrolled through a virtual design. In the prospective study, cohorts were assigned on the basis of participant-reported clinical history obtained from a screening survey and a study questionnaire. Recovered participants in ImmuneRACE Cohort 3 were defined as having two consecutive negative NP/OP PCR tests, clearance from a healthcare professional, or resolution of symptoms. Mobile phlebotomists in the prospective study collected whole blood, serum and a nasopharyngeal or oropharyngeal swab from every participant. Additional blood draws and questionnaires over a roughly two-month period could optionally be provided by prospective study participants. Prospective study blood samples were shipped either frozen or at room temperature before DNA extraction. General conclusions and limits of the study: The quantity of clinical and demographic metadata differed by source and by participant and was supplied without curation.

The germline V gene encodes CDR1 SGDLS and CDR2 YYNGEE. V ends up 3 bases short and J 5 bases short, with an unmatched junction base count of 8. The CDR3 has 15 amino acids, counting the end cysteine and phenylalanine. Only the CDR3 DNA is retained, 45 bases long and in frame from the first base. TCRbeta CDR3 regions were amplified from genomic DNA using the immunoSEQ Assay, a bias-controlled multiplex PCR. Per the original workflow: Within the assay, amplification of reference gene primers was used to estimate how many nucleated cells each sample contained. To quantify the absolute abundance of each unique TCRbeta CDR3 rearrangement, sequence reads were collapsed and filtered. For each sample, productive Simpson clonality was calculated as the square root of Simpson's diversity index over productive rearrangements. TCRdb's version of the immuneACCESS table is confined to in-frame rearrangements and falls short of the full clone set. An unresolved V gene accounts for under half of the shortfall where checked; the remainder is of unknown origin. V, J and clone size are taken as reported in that table, and D and trimming were inferred from the DNA itself. In this sample the table shows 140,000 or so clones, 87% of which occur a single time. The ten largest account for about 11% of the sample.

Rearrangement joined TRBV9 to TRBJ2-1, and TRBD1 aligns with 7 junction nucleotides. The source material was PBMCs or T cells enriched from blood (not recorded which). This receptor was obtained from a man in his 60s who had recovered from COVID-19. The DNA sequence follows: TGTGCCAGCAGCGCCTGGGACAGCCCTAACAATGAGCAGTTCTTC. Its protein reads: CASSAWDSPNNEQFF.